This TCR beta chain derives from a study of control samples from healthy donors and cancer patients. Data came from immunoSEQ multiplex PCR; TCRdb stores just in-frame clones and leaves some out. The table has 100,000 to 150,000 clones, roughly 87% seen once; the top ten hold around 1.8%. The V and J ends lost 5 bases and 0 bases respectively, with 10 bases between them. The CDR3 is 15 amino acids. Germline V gene sequence: CDR1 SGHTA, CDR2 FQGNSA. This chain connects TRBV7-2 to TRBJ1-4; D remains unclear. This TCR was recovered from a young man in good health. Sequenced: blood. CDR3 loop: CASSPVGSTNEKLFF. The CDR3 DNA sequence: TGTGCCAGCAGCCCGGTAGGGTCAACTAATGAAAAACTGTTTTTT.